What follows is one T cell receptor beta chain and its context. Its target is unknown. The record originates from a study of graft-versus-host responses after intestinal transplantation. Some clones are missing from TCRdb's copy, which holds only in-frame ones; the method was immunoSEQ multiplex PCR. Of some 39,000 clones listed, around 96% are singletons. Trimming stripped 0 bases from V and 4 bases from J, with 8 bases between. Germline V gene sequence: CDR1 SGDLS, CDR2 YYNGEE. CDR3 length: 15 amino acids. The chain links TRBV9 to TRBJ1-6, with D unresolved. The input for sequencing was unstimulated CD8+ T cells sorted from spleen or lymph node cells, taken before transplant. The clonotype was recovered from a human donor who was the organ donor for an intestinal transplant. CDR3 region: CASSVGWEYNSPLHF. Written as DNA, the CDR3 is TGTGCCAGCAGCGTAGGTTGGGAATATAATTCACCCCTCCACTTT. The whole variable domain, remainder taken from reference TRBV9 and TRBJ1-6, is DSGVTQTPKHLITATGQRVTLRCSPRSGDLSVYWYQQSLDQGLQFLIQYYNGEERAKGNILERFSAQQFPDLHSELNLSSLELGDSALYFCASSVGWEYNSPLHFGNGTRLTVT.